Sequencing of this T cell receptor (beta chain) was carried out in a study of shared clonotypes between healthy human individuals. Naive CD8 cells comprised CD45RO-negative, CCR7-positively selected cells, excluding terminally differentiated effector memory CD45RA+ cells. The repertoire was sequenced with immunoSEQ multiplex PCR; TCRdb's copy has only in-frame clones and lacks some. The repertoire holds 1.5 million to 2.5 million clones, with roughly 95% as singletons. As concerns this clone: Other DNA sequences of this sample code for an identical CDR3.

The clonotype comes from a man between 18 and 29 years old in good health. The sequenced sample was naive CD8+ T cells sorted from blood.

DNA for the CDR3: TGTGCCAGCAGTTTCCGGGGGTCGAGCTCCTACGAGCAGTACTTC. Protein product: CASSFRGSSSYEQYF. The chain employs TRBV28 and TRBJ2-7; D perhaps matches TRBD2 (6 bases). This CDR3 is built from 15 residues. V lost 3 bases and J 0 bases, leaving 12 bases between the germline ends. CDR1 is MDHEN, CDR2 SYDVKM, per germline.